This T cell receptor beta chain was identified in a study of T cell changes during pregnancy in multiple sclerosis (dated by TCRdb to between 2018 and 2020). At the level of the whole study: Changes in the T cell repertoire over the course of pregnancy were examined in this study in women with multiple sclerosis.

The receptor library was made with the immunoSEQ multiplex PCR assay. TCRdb mirrors the immuneACCESS table, restricted to in-frame sequences. Some clones are absent from its copies; in checked studies, under half trace to an unresolved V gene, and the reason for the others is unknown. This sample holds around 80,000 clones; about 94% were observed only once. The ten largest clones represent 0.95% to 1% of the sample. On this clone itself: This receptor's antigen is unknown. No quality values exist for individual bases; no much larger clone is one base distant.

From its cysteine to its phenylalanine, the CDR3 spans 16 amino acids. Just the 48-base CDR3 DNA is kept, in frame starting at base 1. Between the V and J ends, shortened by 4 bases and 0 bases respectively, the junction contains 10 bases. CDR1 and CDR2 are read off the germline V gene (reference sequence) as SEHNR and FQNEAQ. Here the chain combines TRBV7-9 and TRBJ2-6, with no confident D gene call. The sample consisted of peripheral blood, taken in the second trimester of pregnancy. This TCR was sampled from a female donor in good health, enrolled as a control in a pregnancy study. The sequence in DNA is TGTGCCAGCAGCTCGACTGCCAGCTCTGGGGCCAACGTCCTGACTTTC. The translation is CASSSTASSGANVLTF. Reference TRBV7-9 and TRBJ2-6 proteins supply the regions before and after the CDR3; the full variable domain is: DTGVSQNPRHKITKRGQNVTFRCDPISEHNRLYWYRQTLGQGPEFLTYFQNEAQLEKSRLLSDRFSAERPKGSFSTLEIQRTEQGDSAMYLCASSSTASSGANVLTFGAGSRLTVL.